A single sample is the source of the 6 T cell receptor beta chains below, sequenced in a study of T cell clonality in common variable immunodeficiency. Findings and limits, study-wide: Fewer deletions and N-nucleotide insertions were reportedly seen in common variable immunodeficiency TCR beta sequences.

The assay was immunoSEQ multiplex PCR, and TCRdb's table has in-frame clones only and misses some. The sample presents under 20,000 clones, none singletons. The antigens of these receptors remain unknown. Sequencing input: peripheral blood mononuclear cells. These receptor sequences come from a human donor with common variable immunodeficiency.

This clone was seen a few times. The CDR3 extends 3 residues past the end of the read, so its final part is completed from the germline J gene. The chain combines TRBV2 with TRBJ1-5; D is ambiguous. Germline assignment: CDR1 SNHLY and CDR2 FYNNEI. Between the trimmed V and J ends, which lost 4 bases and 0 bases, there was a span of 10 bases. The CDR3 contains 15 residues. The CDR3 bases that were read are TGTGCCAGCAGTGTTACAGCCGATAGCAATCAGCCC. It specifies CASSVTADSNQP. The whole CDR3 is CASSVTADSNQPQHF.

Remarks on this clone: The read finishes 3 residues shy of the CDR3 end, and the germline J gene is used to complete it. The chain recombines TRBV18 with TRBJ2-2, with D maybe TRBD1 (5 bases). CDR3 size: 17 residues. Germline V lookup: CDR1 KGHSH, CDR2 LQKENI. V lost 0 bases to trimming and J lost 3 bases, with 14 bases between them. The part of the CDR3 DNA that was read is TGTGCCAGCTCACCACCTAGGGCAGGGATGGACACCGGGGAG. Its translation is CASSPPRAGMDTGE. The CDR3 as a whole reads CASSPPRAGMDTGELFF.

To note about this clone: The read comes to an end 3 residues before the CDR3 does, leaving the germline J gene to fill in the end. The V gene is TRBV29-1, the J gene TRBJ2-5; tentative D call: TRBD1 (5 bases). There are 12 residues in the CDR3. Germline V gene data show CDR1 as SQVTM and CDR2 as ANQGSEA. V lost 6 bases and J 4 bases, leaving 12 bases between the germline ends. The CDR3 protein is CSVLTASETQYF. The part of the CDR3 DNA that was read is TGCAGCGTCCTGACAGCTTCAGAGACC. The full variable domain, with the rest looked up from reference TRBV29-1 and TRBJ2-5, is SAVISQKPSRDICQRGTSLTIQCQVDSQVTMMFWYRQQPGQSLTLIATANQGSEATYESGFVIDKFPISRPNLTFSTLTVSNMSPEDSSIYLCSVLTASETQYFGPGTRLLVL.

This clone was seen more than once but under ten times. Coverage ceases 3 residues before the CDR3 finishes, and the germline J gene fills in the end. The chain employs TRBV11-1 and TRBJ2-7; TRBD1 might be the D (6 bases). Deletions cut 3 bases from V and 5 bases from J, with 14 bases between. Per the germline V gene, CDR1 is SGHAT and CDR2 is FQDESV (reference sequence). The CDR3 is made up of 14 amino acids. CDR3 loop: CASSLGQGYHEQYF. Partial CDR3 DNA: TGTGCCAGCAGCTTGGGTCAGGGGTATCACGAG.

This clone was found many times. Coverage ceases 3 residues before the CDR3 finishes, and the germline J gene fills in the end. The chain is built from TRBV6-2 or TRBV6-3 and TRBJ2-4; D possibly matches TRBD1 or TRBD2 (5 bases each). CDR1 and CDR2 (germline): MNHEY, SVGEGT. Deletions cut 5 bases from V and 2 bases from J, with 16 bases between. The CDR3 contains 16 residues. The sequenced CDR3 bases are TGTGCCAGCAGTCGAGGGGAATTAGTATCCAAAAACATT. As protein: CASSRGELVSKNI. The whole CDR3 protein is CASSRGELVSKNIQYF.

A note on this clone: The CDR3 goes on 3 residues after the read ends, and that part is filled in from the germline J gene. V usage is TRBV19 and J usage is TRBJ1-5; 9 nucleotides agree with TRBD1. This CDR3 is built from 16 residues. Per germline, CDR1 LNHDA and CDR2 SQIVND (reference sequence). V gave up 5 bases and J gave up 7 bases; unmatched junction bases: 12. The CDR3 bases that were read are TGTGCCAGTAGTTCTCCACTAAGACAGGGGGGCCAGCCC. Protein: CASSSPLRQGGQP. The CDR3 in its entirety is CASSSPLRQGGQPQHF.